This T cell receptor beta chain comes out of a study of blood T cell repertoires in COVID-19. Looking at the study overall: The study drew acute and convalescent COVID-19 samples from the United States, Italy and Spain. T cells, B-cell-depleted T cells, or PBMCs provided the cDNA or gDNA that served as material.

The assay was immunoSEQ multiplex PCR, and TCRdb's table has in-frame clones only and misses some. The sample has more than 85,000 clones, roughly 90% seen once; the top ten hold about 2.9%. The germline gives CDR1 SGHVS, CDR2 FQNEAQ. The CDR3 covers 15 residues. The V and J ends lost 2 bases and 1 base, in that order; junction bases with no gene match: 4. This receptor was identified in a woman of 80 years or more with acute or convalescent COVID-19. The chain has TRBV7-8 and TRBJ1-1; 7 bases fit TRBD1. Sequencing used peripheral blood. This chain's CDR3 is CASSLLHRGNTEAFF. The CDR3 DNA follows: TGTGCCAGCAGCTTACTGCACAGGGGGAACACTGAAGCTTTCTTT.